One and the same sample provided the 26 T cell receptor beta chains below, sequenced in a study of T cell responses to AZD1222 COVID-19 vaccine. TCRdb keeps only in-frame clones here, not all; method: immunoSEQ multiplex PCR. The table has around 120,000 clones, about nine tenths seen once. This material consisted of peripheral blood, taken on day 0 of AZD1222 vaccination. The source is an adult in good health.

This chain joins TRBV7-2 and TRBJ2-7; a possible D gene is TRBD1 (5 bases). V lost 3 bases and J lost 4, with 13 bases in between. CDR1 and CDR2 (germline): SGHTA, FQGNSA. The CDR3 sequence is 14 residues long. CDR3 residues: CASSFSPGLYEQYF. CDR3 DNA: TGTGCCAGCAGCTTTTCCCCAGGGTTGTACGAGCAGTACTTC.

This chain links TRBV7-3 with TRBJ2-7, with 9 bases that match TRBD2. The V gene's germline CDR1 is SGHTA and CDR2 FQGTGA. The CDR3 has 15 residues. The junction had 7 bases not matched to a gene; V was cut back by 2 bases and J by 5 bases. In nucleotides, the CDR3 is TGTGCCAGCAGCTTAGGCGGGACTAGCCCTAACGAGCAGTACTTC. Translation gives CASSLGGTSPNEQYF.

This chain links TRBV6-5 with TRBJ1-1; D is possibly TRBD1 (6 bases). V lost 10 bases and J lost 0, with 15 bases in between. This CDR3 has 14 residues. Germline CDR1 reads MNHEY; CDR2 reads SVGAGI. The CDR3 spells CAIPGGPMNTEAFF. The CDR3 coding sequence is TGTGCCATTCCGGGGGGCCCCATGAACACTGAAGCTTTCTTT.

This rearrangement joins TRBV28 to TRBJ2-7, with D unclear. The CDR3 is made up of 14 amino acids. V was shortened by 7 bases and J by 2 bases, with 15 bases between the two germline ends. Germline values: CDR1 MDHEN, CDR2 SYDVKM. In DNA, the CDR3 is TGTGCCAGCACCACTCCGGACCGTACCTACGAGCAGTACTTC. Amino acid sequence: CASTTPDRTYEQYF.

The sample holds one count of this clone. The rearrangement joins TRBV6-5 to TRBJ1-5; D is uncertain. The CDR3 consists of 12 residues. The V gene lost 5 bases and the J gene lost 4 bases, with 6 bases spanning the gap. Germline V gene data show CDR1 as MNHEY and CDR2 as SVGAGI. The CDR3 loop reads CASSPPNQPQHF. The CDR3 DNA sequence: TGTGCCAGCAGTCCACCGAATCAGCCCCAGCATTTT.

The chain couples TRBV5-8 to TRBJ2-4; 10 bases fit TRBD1. Germline V gene sequence: CDR1 SGHTS, CDR2 YDEGEE. There are 16 residues in the CDR3. After removal of 4 bases from V and 0 bases from J, the junction contained 4 bases not matched to a gene. CDR3 nucleotide sequence: TGTGCCAGCAGCATAGGACAGGGGGTAGCCAAAAACATTCAGTACTTC. Its translation is CASSIGQGVAKNIQYF.

This clone has only one observation. The CDR3: CTSSQELLAGTNTGELFF. The CDR3 nucleotides are TGCACCAGCAGCCAAGAGTTACTAGCGGGAACGAACACCGGGGAGCTGTTTTTT. The rearrangement uses TRBV1 and TRBJ2-2; TRBD2 reflects the table's D call only, with no check against the DNA. TRBV1 is described as a pseudogene. The CDR3 has 18 residues.

This clone appeared once. This chain links TRBV5-1 with TRBJ1-5; no clear D. The length of the CDR3 is 16 residues. Germline-derived CDR1 and CDR2 are SGHRS and YFSETQ. Trimming removed 0 bases from V and 0 bases from J, with 10 bases in between. In nucleotides, the CDR3 is TGCGCCAGCAGCTTGGGGGGAGAGGATAGCAATCAGCCCCAGCATTTT. Its translation: CASSLGGEDSNQPQHF. The full variable domain, its missing parts supplied by reference TRBV5-1 and TRBJ1-5, is KAGVTQTPRYLIKTRGQQVTLSCSPISGHRSVSWYQQTPGQGLQFLFEYFSETQRNKGNFPGRFSGRQFSNSRSEMNVSTLELGDSALYLCASSLGGEDSNQPQHFGDGTRLSIL.

This clone occurred once. This sequence joins TRBV9 and TRBJ1-2; D ambiguous. The V and J ends lost 4 bases and 0 bases respectively, with 13 bases between them. CDR3 length equals 15 residues. Germline-derived CDR1 and CDR2 are SGDLS and YYNGEE. Written as DNA, the CDR3 is TGTGCCAGCAGCCCTAGACTGGGAGCTAACTATGGCTACACCTTC. This sequence encodes CASSPRLGANYGYTF.

Only a few counts were recorded for this clone. The chain carries TRBV11-3 and TRBJ2-1; 11 nucleotides align to TRBD2. This CDR3 has 16 amino acids. Germline V gives CDR1 SGHNT, CDR2 YENEEA. With 4 bases clipped from V and 5 bases from J, the junction kept 7 bases outside the gene matches. CDR3 sequence: CASSSPGTSGNNEQFF. The CDR3 DNA reads TGTGCCAGCAGCTCCCCCGGGACTAGCGGTAACAATGAGCAGTTCTTC.

The chain couples TRBV6-1 to TRBJ1-1, with D perhaps TRBD1 (5 bases). This CDR3 is 14 amino acids long. The V end was cut by 2 bases, the J end by 3 bases, with 10 bases between. Per germline, CDR1 MNHNS and CDR2 SASEGT. The CDR3 DNA reads TGTGCCAGCAGTGAACCAGGGATATACACTGAAGCTTTCTTT. This codes for CASSEPGIYTEAFF.

The genes are TRBV6-4 and TRBJ2-2; 7 nucleotides agree with TRBD1. The CDR3 runs 16 residues. Looked up from germline, CDR1 is MRHNA and CDR2 is SNTAGT. Trimming removed 6 bases from V and 2 bases from J; junction bases left unmatched: 9. The CDR3 protein is CASSLEAGGNTGELFF. CDR3 coding DNA: TGTGCCAGCAGCCTCGAGGCAGGGGGAAACACCGGGGAGCTGTTTTTT.

The chain has TRBV19 and TRBJ1-1, with 8 bases matching TRBD1. The V gene end was trimmed by 7 bases and the J gene end by 1 base; junction bases not matched to a gene: 11. CDR3 length equals 16 residues. Germline-derived CDR1 and CDR2 are LNHDA and SQIVND (reference sequence). This CDR3 is CASTAGQGRANTEAFF. CDR3 DNA: TGTGCCAGTACTGCCGGACAGGGCAGGGCGAACACTGAAGCTTTCTTT. Using reference TRBV19 and TRBJ1-1 for the parts outside the CDR3, the full variable domain is DGGITQSPKYLFRKEGQNVTLSCEQNLNHDAMYWYRQDPGQGLRLIYYSQIVNDFQKGDIAEGYSVSREKKESFPLTVTSAQKNPTAFYLCASTAGQGRANTEAFFGQGTRLTVV.

The rearrangement uses TRBV4-2 and TRBJ2-3; 9 bases fit TRBD1. This CDR3 spans 14 amino acids. V shed 1 base, J shed 14 bases, and the junction held 10 bases outside the gene matches. The germline V gene encodes CDR1 LGHNA and CDR2 YNFKEQ. DNA for the CDR3: TGTGCCAGCAGCCAAGCTGCGGGACAGGGTGGGGGGTATTTT. Translation: CASSQAAGQGGGYF.

The genes are TRBV7-2 and TRBJ2-7, with a tentative D call TRBD1 (5 bases). This CDR3 has 14 residues. V lost 5 bases to trimming and J lost 7 bases, with 18 bases between them. Germline V lookup: CDR1 SGHTA, CDR2 FQGNSA. The CDR3 loop reads CASSKRQMSLEQYF. CDR3 DNA sequence: TGTGCCAGCAGCAAACGACAGATGTCTCTGGAGCAGTACTTC.

This clone was seen once. This chain links TRBV30 with TRBJ1-5; maybe TRBD1 (5 bases). Between the trimmed V and J ends, which lost 5 bases and 2 bases, there was a span of 13 bases. Germline CDR1 reads GTSNPN; CDR2 reads SVGIG (reference sequence). The CDR3 sequence is 14 residues long. The CDR3 DNA follows: TGTGCCTGGGGTGGGGGGGATGGCAATCAGCCCCAGCATTTT. It yields the protein CAWGGGDGNQPQHF. Full variable domain (rest looked up from reference TRBV30 and TRBJ1-5): SQTIHQWPATLVQPVGSPLSLECTVEGTSNPNLYWYRQAAGRGLQLLFYSVGIGQISSEVPQNLSASRPQDRQFILSSKKLLLSDSGFYLCAWGGGDGNQPQHFGDGTRLSIL.

The gene calls are TRBV3-1 (or the pseudogene TRBV3-2) and TRBJ2-7, with 7 bases that match TRBD1. Per the germline V gene, CDR1 is LGHDT and CDR2 is YNNKEL (reference sequence). The CDR3 runs to 15 residues. V shed 6 bases, J shed 2 bases, and the junction held 10 bases outside the gene matches. The CDR3 nucleotides are TGTGCCAGCAGGGAGAGAGGCGACAGGGCCTACGAGCAGTACTTC. It specifies CASRERGDRAYEQYF.

The chain employs TRBV27 and TRBJ2-7; 8 positions match TRBD2. Germline V gene lookup returns CDR1 MNHEY and CDR2 SMNVEV (reference sequence). Trimming removed 7 bases from V and 2 bases from J; junction bases left unmatched: 7. The CDR3 runs 14 residues. The CDR3 loop reads CASTRAGAAYEQYF. The DNA of the CDR3 is TGTGCCAGCACCCGAGCGGGGGCAGCCTACGAGCAGTACTTC.

This sequence joins TRBV19 and TRBJ2-2; TRBD1 might be the D (5 bases). The germline V gene has CDR1 LNHDA and CDR2 SQIVND (reference sequence). The CDR3 covers 15 residues. V was clipped by 6 bases and J by 2 bases, with 13 bases between them. CDR3 DNA sequence: TGTGCCAGTAGGGCGACAGCTGTTAACACCGGGGAGCTGTTTTTT. This gives the protein CASRATAVNTGELFF.

The V and J genes are TRBV12-1 and TRBJ2-1; no DNA check was done on the table's D call, TRBD2. TRBV12-1 represents a pseudogene. The CDR3 contains 16 residues. CDR3 DNA: TGTGCCAGCAGCTTTGGATCTAGCGGGAGACGGGGTGAGCAGTTCTTC. This codes for CASSFGSSGRRGEQFF.

The chain is built from TRBV3-1 (or the pseudogene TRBV3-2) and TRBJ2-3; 15 positions match TRBD2. V dropped 10 bases and J dropped 2; count of bases not matched to a gene: 4. The germline CDR1 and CDR2 sequences are LGHDT and YNNKEL (reference sequence). The CDR3 spans 15 residues. For the CDR3, the DNA is TGTGCCACTTGGACTAGCGGGGGGGCCACAGATACGCAGTATTTT. Its translation: CATWTSGGATDTQYF.

The chain employs TRBV12-3 or TRBV12-4 and TRBJ1-1; tentative D call: TRBD1 (6 bases). Trimming stripped 5 bases from V and 8 bases from J, with 12 bases between. The length of the CDR3 is 12 residues. The CDR3 nucleotides read TGTGCCAGCAGTCGGACAGTACAGGAAGCTTTCTTT. Residues: CASSRTVQEAFF.

The V gene is TRBV4-1, the J gene TRBJ2-7; tentative D call: TRBD2 (7 bases). Trimming shortened V by 1 base and J by 4 bases, and 11 bases separated the two germline ends. CDR1 is MGHRA and CDR2 is YSYEKL in the germline V gene. CDR3 length: 14 amino acids. The CDR3 DNA follows: TGCGCCAGCAGCCAAGTAGGGGGGGGTTACGAGCAGTACTTC. Encoded protein: CASSQVGGGYEQYF.

CDR3 residues: CASSPPGAYTEAFF. DNA of the CDR3: TGTGCCAGCTCACCGCCAGGGGCCTACACTGAAGCTTTCTTT. The V and J genes are TRBV18 and TRBJ1-1; a weak D match, TRBD1 (6 bases). Trimming shortened V by 3 bases and J by 3 bases, and 11 bases separated the two germline ends. Germline CDR1 reads KGHSH; CDR2 reads LQKENI. The CDR3 is 14 amino acids.

V is TRBV28 and J is TRBJ2-7; 11 nucleotides align to TRBD2. The J segment lost 5 bases and the V segment lost 5 bases, leaving 8 bases of the junction unmatched. The CDR3 loop spans 15 amino acids. In germline, CDR1 is MDHEN, CDR2 SYDVKM. CDR3 amino acids: CASSLLAGGGDEQYF. CDR3 coding DNA: TGTGCCAGCAGTCTCCTAGCGGGAGGTGGGGACGAGCAGTACTTC.

This chain connects TRBV7-7 to TRBJ2-7; D gene unclear. CDR3 size: 14 residues. Germline V lookup: CDR1 SSHAT, CDR2 FNYEAQ (reference sequence). Trimming pared 0 bases from V and 7 bases from J, leaving 13 bases between. The CDR3: CASSLATGRTEQYF. As DNA, the CDR3 is TGTGCCAGCAGCTTAGCGACTGGACGCACAGAGCAGTACTTC.